This T cell receptor (beta chain) originates from a study of blood T cell repertoires in COVID-19. The assay was immunoSEQ multiplex PCR, and TCRdb's table has in-frame clones only and misses some. The table lists a few hundred thousand clones, about 85% of them singletons. This clone was observed a single time. Trimming pared 0 bases from V and 6 bases from J, leaving 14 bases between. The CDR3 is 15 amino acids. The germline CDR1 and CDR2 sequences are MNHNS and SASEGT. The specimen sequenced was PBMCs or T cells enriched from blood (not recorded which). The clonotype originates from a woman aged 25 to 45 who had recovered from COVID-19. The chain couples TRBV6-1 to TRBJ1-1; maybe TRBD1 (5 bases). The CDR3 nucleotides are TGTGCCAGCAGTGAAGCGGGACTCCCATTGCCTGAAGCTTTCTTT. The encoded protein is CASSEAGLPLPEAFF.